Presented here are 19 T cell receptor beta chains from one specimen sequenced in a study of blood T cell repertoires in COVID-19. Method: immunoSEQ multiplex PCR; TCRdb's copy keeps in-frame clones and lacks some. The sample records roughly 190,000 clones, about 93% being singletons. Sequencing was carried out using peripheral blood. The receptors stem from a man aged 25 to 45 with COVID-19, enrolled during active disease.

V gene TRBV7-6 combines with J gene TRBJ2-4, with 14 bases matching TRBD2. Per the germline V gene, CDR1 is SGHVS and CDR2 is FNYEAQ. J gave up 0 bases and V 5 bases, and 9 bases lay outside the gene matches. This CDR3 has 19 residues. CDR3 in amino acids: CASSKGLAGATQAKNIQYF. DNA of the CDR3: TGTGCCAGCAGCAAGGGACTAGCGGGGGCGACGCAAGCCAAAAACATTCAGTACTTC.

The chain combines TRBV3-1 (or the pseudogene TRBV3-2) with TRBJ1-1; TRBD1 matches at 9 bases. Germline V gives CDR1 LGHDT, CDR2 YNNKEL (reference sequence). The CDR3 runs to 17 residues. Germline trimming cut 0 bases from V and 2 bases from J; bases unmatched to any gene: 7. CDR3 nucleotide sequence: TGTGCCAGCAGCCAAGAAGGACAGGGGCCCCGTAACACTGAAGCTTTCTTT. This sequence encodes CASSQEGQGPRNTEAFF.

The V gene is TRBV6-5, the J gene TRBJ1-1, with 8 bases fitting TRBD1. The germline gives CDR1 MNHEY, CDR2 SVGAGI. CDR3 size: 15 residues. Trimming took 5 bases from V and 1 from J; bases not matched to a gene: 6. The CDR3 DNA is TGTGCCAGCAGTACCTACAGGGGGGCGAACACTGAAGCTTTCTTT. It encodes CASSTYRGANTEAFF.

This clone has only one observation. The rearrangement uses TRBV5-1 and TRBJ2-1, with no clear D. From germline, CDR1 is SGHRS and CDR2 YFSETQ. This CDR3 is built from 15 residues. Trimming removed 0 bases at V and 8 bases at J, with 15 bases between. CDR3 in DNA: TGCGCCAGCAGCTTGGCCTGGGCCAATGGCGATGAGCAGTTCTTC. Translated, it gives CASSLAWANGDEQFF.

This clone was seen just once. This chain joins TRBV10-3 and TRBJ2-7; 9 bases align to TRBD1. The CDR3 has 19 amino acids. V shed 4 bases, J shed 0 bases, and the junction held 16 bases outside the gene matches. CDR1 is ENHRY, CDR2 SYGVKD, per germline. CDR3 DNA sequence: TGTGCCATCAGTGCCCCCGGGACAGGGCAAAATCCGAGCTCCTACGAGCAGTACTTC. This translates into CAISAPGTGQNPSSYEQYF.

V and J are TRBV5-1 and TRBJ1-2; D possibly corresponds to TRBD1 (5 bases). CDR1 and CDR2 (germline): SGHRS, YFSETQ. V lost 0 bases and J lost 6, with 9 bases in between. The CDR3 sequence is 13 residues long. CDR3 DNA: TGCGCCAGCAGCTTGGCTGGGGGGGATGGCTACACCTTC. Protein: CASSLAGGDGYTF.

The genes are TRBV2 and TRBJ1-1, with no clear D. V gave up 6 bases and J gave up 3 bases, with 14 bases separating them. In germline, CDR1 is SNHLY, CDR2 FYNNEI. The CDR3 is made up of 14 amino acids. The CDR3: CASRVSYRDTEAFF. CDR3 coding DNA: TGTGCCAGCAGAGTCTCGTATCGGGACACTGAAGCTTTCTTT.

The CDR3 nucleotides are TGTGCCAGCAGCGTACGGACAGGGGCTAATTCACCCCTCCACTTT. This translates into CASSVRTGANSPLHF. This sequence joins TRBV14 and TRBJ1-6; TRBD1 aligns across 9 bases. This CDR3 has 15 residues. Per the germline V gene, CDR1 is SGHDN and CDR2 is FVKESK. J lost 6 bases, V lost 5 bases, and 5 bases had no gene match.

Only one count was recorded for this clone. The chain carries TRBV25-1 and TRBJ1-4; weak D call: TRBD1 (6 bases). Germline values: CDR1 MGHDK, CDR2 SYGVNS. The CDR3 has 16 residues. The V and J ends lost 3 bases and 3 bases respectively, with 14 bases between them. This chain's CDR3 is CASSEGGAGANEKLFF. DNA of the CDR3: TGTGCCAGCAGTGAGGGTGGGGCAGGGGCTAATGAAAAACTGTTTTTT.

The chain couples TRBV12-3 or TRBV12-4 to TRBJ2-5, with a possible D match to TRBD2 (6 bases). V was cut by 8 bases and J by 1 base, with 11 bases left in between. This CDR3 is built from 13 residues. The CDR3 nucleotides are TGTGCCAGCCTCGGGGGATTCCAAGAGACCCAGTACTTC. It codes for CASLGGFQETQYF.

The rearrangement links TRBV7-9 to TRBJ2-5, with TRBD1 matching over 12 bases. Germline CDR1 reads SEHNR; CDR2 reads FQNEAQ (reference sequence). CDR3 length: 17 amino acids. With V trimmed by 1 base and J by 5 bases, 8 bases remained unmatched. The CDR3 loop reads CASSLVMGQGADETQYF. The CDR3 DNA is TGTGCCAGCAGCTTAGTTATGGGACAGGGGGCAGATGAGACCCAGTACTTC.

This chain joins TRBV30 and TRBJ1-2, with a weak D call TRBD1 (5 bases). Germline V lookup: CDR1 GTSNPN, CDR2 SVGIG (reference sequence). CDR3 length equals 13 residues. V lost 5 bases to trimming and J lost 7 bases, with 17 bases between them. This CDR3 is CAWHRTGGGGYTF. DNA of the CDR3: TGTGCCTGGCATAGAACAGGCGGTGGTGGCTACACCTTC.

The chain uses TRBV5-1 and TRBJ2-6; weak D call: TRBD2 (5 bases). The germline V gene has CDR1 SGHRS and CDR2 YFSETQ. The CDR3 is 15 amino acids. V lost 0 bases and J 2 bases, leaving 6 bases between the germline ends. The CDR3 region is CASSLGGPGANVLTF. The CDR3 DNA sequence: TGCGCCAGCAGCTTGGGAGGGCCTGGGGCCAACGTCCTGACTTTC.

The gene calls are TRBV6-5 and TRBJ1-6, with 7 bases fitting TRBD1. With V trimmed by 7 bases and J by 7 bases, 7 bases remained unmatched. CDR3 length equals 14 residues. Germline loops: CDR1 MNHEY, CDR2 SVGAGI. The CDR3, as DNA: TGTGCCAGCACCAGACAGGGAAGCAATTCACCCCTCCACTTT. It yields the protein CASTRQGSNSPLHF.

The chain recombines TRBV3-1 (or the pseudogene TRBV3-2) with TRBJ1-1, with D possibly being TRBD1 (6 bases). Germline values: CDR1 LGHDT, CDR2 YNNKEL (reference sequence). Trimming took 0 bases from V and 3 from J, leaving 17 bases between them. The CDR3 is 17 amino acids. CDR3 DNA sequence: TGTGCCAGCAGCCAAGATAGGGGGGGGGCGCGTGACACTGAAGCTTTCTTT. Translation gives CASSQDRGGARDTEAFF.

This chain links TRBV5-1 with TRBJ1-2, with D possibly being TRBD1 (6 bases). Germline-derived CDR1 and CDR2 are SGHRS and YFSETQ. The CDR3 totals 13 residues. V was cut by 0 bases and J by 6 bases, with 9 bases left in between. CDR3 coding DNA: TGCGCCAGCAGCTTGGATTCAGGGGATGGCTACACCTTC. It codes for CASSLDSGDGYTF.

The chain is built from TRBV10-3 and TRBJ2-5; 10 nucleotides match TRBD2. This CDR3 comprises 15 residues. Trimming cost V 4 bases and J 2 bases; bases outside gene matches: 4. Per germline, CDR1 ENHRY and CDR2 SYGVKD. This CDR3 is CAISASGGRQETQYF. CDR3 in DNA: TGTGCCATCAGTGCTAGCGGGGGTCGGCAAGAGACCCAGTACTTC.

The CDR3 loop reads CASSSDRFGYTF. As DNA, the CDR3 is TGTGCCAGTAGTTCCGACAGATTTGGCTACACCTTC. The gene calls are TRBV19 and TRBJ1-2; D might be TRBD1 (5 bases). V gave up 5 bases and J gave up 7 bases, with 11 bases separating them. Per the germline V gene, CDR1 is LNHDA and CDR2 is SQIVND (reference sequence). The CDR3 is 12 residues long.

The chain joins TRBV30 to TRBJ2-3; 8 bases are a match to TRBD1. Germline trimming cut 4 bases from V and 1 base from J; bases unmatched to any gene: 10. From germline, CDR1 is GTSNPN and CDR2 SVGIG (reference sequence). The CDR3 sequence is 16 residues long. The CDR3 loop reads CAWNPETGEGTDTQYF. CDR3 in DNA: TGTGCCTGGAATCCGGAGACAGGGGAAGGCACAGATACGCAGTATTTT.